Following are 2 T cell receptor beta chains from one sample sequenced in a study of blood T cell repertoires in COVID-19. TCRdb keeps only in-frame clones here, not all; method: immunoSEQ multiplex PCR. The repertoire holds 68,000 or so clones, with about nine tenths as singletons. The specimen sequenced was peripheral blood. These receptors were collected from a man in his fifties or sixties with COVID-19, enrolled during active disease.

The V gene is TRBV28, the J gene TRBJ2-5, with 9 bases fitting TRBD1. From germline, CDR1 is MDHEN and CDR2 SYDVKM. With 4 bases clipped from V and 1 base from J, the junction kept 7 bases outside the gene matches. The length of the CDR3 is 16 residues. CDR3 region: CASSSPHRGRQETQYF. CDR3 bases: TGTGCCAGCAGTTCTCCACACAGGGGGCGCCAAGAGACCCAGTACTTC. The full variable domain, with the rest looked up from reference TRBV28 and TRBJ2-5, is DVKVTQSSRYLVKRTGEKVFLECVQDMDHENMFWYRQDPGLGLRLIYFSYDVKMKEKGDIPEGYSVSREKKERFSLILESASTNQTSMYLCASSSPHRGRQETQYFGPGTRLLVL.

The J gene is TRBJ2-1, the V gene TRBV7-3; D perhaps matches TRBD2 (6 bases). The length of the CDR3 is 15 residues. V was pared by 2 bases and J by 5 bases, with 13 bases between. Germline V gene sequence: CDR1 SGHTA, CDR2 FQGTGA. As DNA, the CDR3 is TGTGCCAGCAGCTTATTAGGCGGGGATAACAATGAGCAGTTCTTC. Its protein is CASSLLGGDNNEQFF.